Following are 5 T cell receptor beta chains from one sample sequenced in a study of Graves' ophthalmopathy and Graves' hyperthyroidism. Amplification of the TCR beta CDR3 regions used RNA transcripts (as template). Second-round multiplex PCR came after a first-round RT-PCR that employed HTBI primers. TCRdb re-called the multiplex PCR reads with MiXCR, one entry per CDR3 protein. The sample lists about 740,000 distinct CDR3 sequences; about 44% were seen once. The sequenced sample consisted of peripheral blood. Receptor source: an adult man with Graves' ophthalmopathy.

The J gene is TRBJ1-1, the V gene TRBV5-8, with D possibly being TRBD1 (5 bases). Germline CDR1 is SGHTS and CDR2 is YDEGEE. Trimming took off 4 bases at V and 4 bases at J, with 14 bases between the two ends. The CDR3 length is 14 residues. The CDR3 reads CASSRSRGGTEAFF. The CDR3 DNA reads TGTGCCAGCAGCCGTAGTCGGGGCGGCACTGAAGCTTTCTTT.

This clonotype was recorded a few times. The chain carries TRBV11-3 and TRBJ2-7, with 13 bases fitting TRBD2. This CDR3 spans 17 amino acids. The trim removed 1 base at V and 0 bases at J, leaving 3 bases unmatched. Germline V gives CDR1 SGHNT, CDR2 YENEEA. CDR3 in amino acids: CASSLGGLAGFSYEQYF. CDR3 DNA sequence: TGTGCCAGCAGCTTAGGGGGACTAGCGGGATTCTCCTACGAGCAGTACTTC.

This CDR3 reads CASQQGATYEQYF. The CDR3 bases are TGTGCCAGCCAACAGGGGGCGACCTACGAGCAGTACTTC. This chain links TRBV3-1 with TRBJ2-7; 9 bases line up with TRBD1. The ends lost 8 bases at V and 2 bases at J; junction bases unmatched: 4. The CDR3 extends over 13 amino acids. Germline CDR1 is LGHDT and CDR2 is YNNKEL (reference sequence).

Turning to this clonotype: Compared with germline, one end of the junction differs, possibly owing to a read error. The gene calls are TRBV11-2 and TRBJ2-7, with D possibly matching TRBD1 (5 bases). Germline loops: CDR1 SGHAT, CDR2 FQNNGV. This CDR3 has 14 residues. The CDR3 region is CGSSFRTMDYEQYF. CDR3 bases: TGTGGCAGCAGCTTCAGGACAATGGACTACGAGCAGTACTTC.

This clonotype was counted a few times. The chain couples TRBV10-3 to TRBJ1-5; 7 bases line up with TRBD1. The V and J ends lost 10 bases and 3 bases, in that order; junction bases with no gene match: 18. The CDR3 contains 17 residues. The V gene's germline CDR1 is ENHRY and CDR2 SYGVKD. The CDR3 DNA sequence: TGTGCCAGCAGACCTTCTCAACGGACAGGCCTCAATCAGCCCCAGCATTTT. Its protein is CASRPSQRTGLNQPQHF.